One and the same sample provided the 27 T cell receptor beta chains below, sequenced in a study of cytomegalovirus exposure and HLA in healthy donors (dated by TCRdb to about 2017). The library was obtained by the immunoSEQ multiplex PCR assay. For the multiplex PCR, a mixture combining 60 forward primers for TCR Vbeta segments and 13 reverse primers for TCR Jbeta segments was used. In TCRdb, the immuneACCESS table is reduced to in-frame sequences with V and J assigned. These tables do not hold every clone; where another copy was compared, an unresolved V gene accounts for under half, and the others remain unexplained. Here the sample has 45,000 to 55,000 clones; roughly 50% occur a single time. Over 9.5% of the sample lies in the top ten. The source material was PBMCs. The receptor set was obtained from a human donor in good health.

The chain couples TRBV4-2 to TRBJ2-7; D gene unclear. The V and J ends lost 1 base and 7 bases respectively, with 20 bases between them. The CDR3 length is 16 residues. Germline lookup yields CDR1 LGHNA and CDR2 YNFKEQ. The CDR3 region is CASSQGSSDIYGEQYF. The CDR3 DNA is TGTGCCAGCAGCCAAGGAAGCTCCGACATATATGGAGAGCAGTACTTC.

The chain joins TRBV18 to TRBJ1-5; D is possibly TRBD1 (5 bases). Looked up from germline, CDR1 is KGHSH and CDR2 is LQKENI. The V gene lost 6 bases and the J gene lost 0 bases, with 15 bases spanning the gap. The CDR3 length is 16 residues. CDR3 bases: TGTGCCAGCTCGCCCGGGGGACCATATAGCAATCAGCCCCAGCATTTT. Its protein is CASSPGGPYSNQPQHF.

This clone was observed a few times. The chain uses TRBV7-9 and TRBJ2-7; a weak D match, TRBD1 (6 bases). Germline CDR1 reads SEHNR; CDR2 reads FQNEAQ (reference sequence). The germline V and J ends were trimmed by 5 bases and 4 bases, with 21 bases remaining between them. CDR3 size: 16 residues. The CDR3 sequence is CASSPTPTGSIYEQYF. The CDR3 DNA is TGTGCCAGCAGCCCCACCCCGACAGGCAGCATTTACGAGCAGTACTTC.

The chain joins TRBV28 to TRBJ1-5; 8 nucleotides agree with TRBD1. From germline, CDR1 is MDHEN and CDR2 SYDVKM. The CDR3 sequence is 15 residues long. V gave up 2 bases and J gave up 6 bases; unmatched junction bases: 6. The CDR3 spells CASSLHSGGVQPQHF. In nucleotides, the CDR3 is TGTGCCAGCAGTTTACATTCAGGGGGCGTTCAGCCCCAGCATTTT.

This sequence joins TRBV6-6 and TRBJ1-1, with D tentatively TRBD1 (5 bases). Per the germline V gene, CDR1 is MNHNY and CDR2 is SVGAGI (reference sequence). Trimming took off 6 bases at V and 7 bases at J, with 18 bases between the two ends. The CDR3 loop spans 14 amino acids. The CDR3 region is CASRSDGALREAFF. The DNA of the CDR3 is TGTGCCAGCAGGTCGGATGGGGCACTTCGTGAAGCTTTCTTT.

This clone was counted between two and nine times. The chain combines TRBV10-2 with TRBJ2-7; D is uncertain. Between the trimmed V and J ends, which lost 1 base and 3 bases, there was a span of 4 bases. Germline CDR1 WSHSY, CDR2 SAAADI. CDR3 length: 12 amino acids. The CDR3 sequence: CASSEYSYEQYF. DNA for the CDR3: TGCGCCAGCAGTGAGTACAGCTACGAGCAGTACTTC.

The V gene is TRBV29-1, the J gene TRBJ2-7, with a possible D match to TRBD1 (6 bases). The V gene's germline CDR1 is SQVTM and CDR2 ANQGSEA. CDR3 size: 14 residues. Trimming shortened V by 4 bases and J by 2 bases, and 15 bases separated the two germline ends. In nucleotides, the CDR3 is TGCAGCGTTGTAAACAGGGCAAGCCCCTACGAGCAGTACTTC. Translation gives CSVVNRASPYEQYF.

The V call is TRBV25-1, the J call TRBJ2-1; no firm D call. Germline V lookup: CDR1 MGHDK, CDR2 SYGVNS. The V end lost 3 bases, the J end lost 9 bases, and 9 bases lay between the germline ends. The CDR3 length is 12 residues. CDR3 loop: CASSDVLFEQFF. In DNA form, the CDR3 reads TGTGCCAGCAGTGACGTATTGTTTGAGCAGTTCTTC. The whole variable domain, remainder taken from reference TRBV25-1 and TRBJ2-1, is EADIYQTPRYLVIGTGKKITLECSQTMGHDKMYWYQQDPGMELHLIHYSYGVNSTEKGDLSSESTVSRIRTEHFPLTLESARPSHTSQYLCASSDVLFEQFFGPGTRLTVL.

As DNA, the CDR3 is TGTGCCAGCATCCTGGTGGGGGCGTCTAACTATGGCTACACCTTC. Protein sequence: CASILVGASNYGYTF. The chain has TRBV6-1 and TRBJ1-2; TRBD1 might be the D (6 bases). Germline V gene lookup returns CDR1 MNHNS and CDR2 SASEGT. The CDR3 is 15 amino acids. Trimming cost V 7 bases and J 0 bases, with 15 bases left between them.

This clone is labeled medium-sized. This sequence joins TRBV30 and TRBJ2-1; tentative D call: TRBD2 (7 bases). V lost 2 bases, J lost 2 bases, and 13 bases lay in between. Germline lookup yields CDR1 GTSNPN and CDR2 SVGIG (reference sequence). The CDR3 extends over 15 amino acids. CDR3 sequence (DNA): TGTGCCTGGAGTAAAAGAGGGGGGGCCTACAATGAGCAGTTCTTC. Amino acid sequence: CAWSKRGGAYNEQFF.

The chain links TRBV4-2 to TRBJ2-3; TRBD2 agrees at 8 bases. Germline assignment: CDR1 LGHNA and CDR2 YNFKEQ. The CDR3 covers 17 residues. J gave up 2 bases and V 0 bases, and 7 bases lay outside the gene matches. In nucleotides, the CDR3 is TGTGCCAGCAGCCAAGATTCGGCTAGCGGGCCCACAGATACGCAGTATTTT. The encoded protein is CASSQDSASGPTDTQYF.

This rearrangement joins TRBV6-5 to TRBJ1-6; no clear D gene. Per germline, CDR1 MNHEY and CDR2 SVGAGI. CDR3 length equals 15 residues. The ends were cut back, 0 bases at V and 5 bases at J, with 8 bases in the middle. In DNA, the CDR3 is TGTGCCAGCAGTTACTCGAGGTTACATAATTCACCCCTCCACTTT. It translates to CASSYSRLHNSPLHF.

V usage is TRBV4-1 and J usage is TRBJ1-2; no clear D. Trimming took off 0 bases at V and 1 base at J, with 6 bases between the two ends. This CDR3 has 14 amino acids. The germline CDR1 and CDR2 sequences are MGHRA and YSYEKL. CDR3 in amino acids: CASSQDGSNYGYTF. In nucleotides, the CDR3 is TGCGCCAGCAGCCAAGATGGGAGTAACTATGGCTACACCTTC.

In DNA form, the CDR3 reads TGTGCCAGCAGCTTAACGGGGGGAACTCTTACCGGGGAGCTGTTTTTT. Its translation is CASSLTGGTLTGELFF. The chain joins TRBV7-3 to TRBJ2-2; D may be TRBD2 (6 bases). Per germline, CDR1 SGHTA and CDR2 FQGTGA. Deletions cut 0 bases from V and 5 bases from J, with 13 bases between. The CDR3 loop spans 16 amino acids.

The chain couples TRBV29-1 to TRBJ2-5; TRBD1 is a possible D gene (6 bases). The V end was cut by 7 bases, the J end by 5 bases, with 17 bases between. CDR1 is SQVTM and CDR2 is ANQGSEA in the germline V gene. This CDR3 comprises 13 residues. The CDR3 sequence is CSGTQGFRETQYF. As DNA, the CDR3 is TGCAGCGGGACCCAGGGGTTCAGGGAGACCCAGTACTTC.

The chain has TRBV6-5 and TRBJ1-6; D might be TRBD1 (6 bases). The CDR3 is 13 residues long. The V and J ends lost 6 bases and 7 bases respectively, with 10 bases between them. Germline-derived CDR1 and CDR2 are MNHEY and SVGAGI. CDR3 sequence reads: CASRTGKNSPLHF. The CDR3 DNA reads as TGTGCCAGCAGAACAGGGAAGAATTCACCCCTCCACTTT.

The V and J genes are TRBV9 and TRBJ2-7, with D unclear. Trimming took 1 base from V and 1 from J, leaving 9 bases between them. This CDR3 has 14 residues. Per the germline V gene, CDR1 is SGDLS and CDR2 is YYNGEE. This CDR3 reads CASSVMSQSYEQYF. CDR3 nucleotides: TGTGCCAGCAGCGTAATGAGTCAATCCTACGAGCAGTACTTC.

In this sample, this clone turned up a few times. The rearrangement links TRBV27 to TRBJ2-1; 9 bases map to TRBD1. After removal of 2 bases from V and 6 bases from J, the junction contained 2 bases not matched to a gene. Germline assignment: CDR1 MNHEY and CDR2 SMNVEV (reference sequence). The CDR3 spans 14 residues. CDR3 protein: CASSLGTGINEQFF. In DNA form, the CDR3 reads TGTGCCAGCAGTTTAGGGACAGGGATCAATGAGCAGTTCTTC.

The V and J genes are TRBV9 and TRBJ1-4; 7 bases fit TRBD1. Trimming removed 2 bases from V and 3 bases from J; junction bases left unmatched: 4. CDR1 and CDR2 (germline): SGDLS, YYNGEE. The length of the CDR3 is 15 residues. CDR3 sequence (DNA): TGTGCCAGCAGCGTGACCGGGACAGCTAATGAAAAACTGTTTTTT. Its protein product is CASSVTGTANEKLFF.

The chain joins TRBV10-3 to TRBJ1-2, with 9 bases matching TRBD1. Unmatched junction bases numbered 9, after V lost 0 bases and J lost 1 base. Germline CDR1 ENHRY, CDR2 SYGVKD. This CDR3 contains 18 residues. The CDR3, as DNA: TGTGCCATCAGTGAGTCGGTCGACAGGGGGTTTAATAACTATGGCTACACCTTC. This codes for CAISESVDRGFNNYGYTF.

The gene calls are TRBV7-2 and TRBJ2-5; perhaps TRBD1 as D (5 bases). V was shortened by 4 bases and J by 7 bases, with 10 bases between the two germline ends. This CDR3 region has 12 residues. The germline V gene has CDR1 SGHTA and CDR2 FQGNSA. This CDR3 reads CASSSFQGTQYF. The DNA for the CDR3 is TGTGCCAGCAGCTCGTTCCAGGGGACCCAGTACTTC.

The genes are TRBV18 and TRBJ2-7; TRBD1 matches 9 bases. The V and J ends lost 3 bases and 2 bases, in that order; junction bases with no gene match: 5. Germline V gene data show CDR1 as KGHSH and CDR2 as LQKENI. CDR3 length equals 15 residues. Here the CDR3 DNA reads TGTGCCAGCTCACCCAGGGACAGGGTGCCCTACGAGCAGTACTTC. It is translated as CASSPRDRVPYEQYF.

The V and J genes are TRBV5-1 and TRBJ1-2; possible D gene TRBD1, 5 bases. Between the trimmed V and J ends, which lost 4 bases and 1 base, there was a span of 8 bases. Germline lookup yields CDR1 SGHRS and CDR2 YFSETQ. The CDR3 sequence is 13 residues long. Here the CDR3 reads CASSQQVNYGYTF. Written as DNA, the CDR3 is TGCGCCAGCAGCCAACAGGTTAACTATGGCTACACCTTC. The variable domain in full, with the rest retrieved from reference TRBV5-1 and TRBJ1-2, is KAGVTQTPRYLIKTRGQQVTLSCSPISGHRSVSWYQQTPGQGLQFLFEYFSETQRNKGNFPGRFSGRQFSNSRSEMNVSTLELGDSALYLCASSQQVNYGYTFGSGTRLTVV.

This chain connects TRBV28 to TRBJ1-2; weak D call: TRBD1 (5 bases). This CDR3 has 15 amino acids. Trimming removed 5 bases from V and 3 bases from J, with 16 bases in between. Germline V gene lookup returns CDR1 MDHEN and CDR2 SYDVKM. CDR3 amino acids: CASSPSWGKDYGYTF. The CDR3 DNA reads as TGTGCCAGCAGTCCTTCGTGGGGCAAAGACTATGGCTACACCTTC.

The rearrangement links TRBV11-2 to TRBJ1-4; D possibly corresponds to TRBD1 (6 bases). Germline CDR1 is SGHAT and CDR2 is FQNNGV. Trimming pared 3 bases from V and 0 bases from J, leaving 11 bases between. The CDR3 spans 16 residues. CDR3 nucleotides: TGTGCCAGCAGCTTCGTTACAGGGACAACTAATGAAAAACTGTTTTTT. It yields the protein CASSFVTGTTNEKLFF.

This chain uses TRBV7-9 with TRBJ1-3; possible D gene TRBD1, 5 bases. In germline, CDR1 is SEHNR, CDR2 FQNEAQ (reference sequence). The CDR3 is 18 amino acids. The V and J ends lost 1 base and 1 base respectively, with 17 bases between them. In DNA, the CDR3 is TGTGCCAGCAGCTTAGTTCGAGGTCAGGGTGTATCTGGAAACACCATATATTTT. Its translation: CASSLVRGQGVSGNTIYF.

This chain uses TRBV6-5 with TRBJ2-1; D ambiguous. The V end was cut by 0 bases, the J end by 7 bases, with 10 bases between. This CDR3 comprises 14 residues. Germline V gives CDR1 MNHEY, CDR2 SVGAGI. CDR3 in amino acids: CASSYSPVQNEQFF. Here the CDR3 DNA reads TGTGCCAGCAGTTACTCGCCAGTACAGAATGAGCAGTTCTTC.